This record concerns one T cell receptor (beta chain) sequence. Its antigen target is currently unknown. No quality values exist for individual bases; no much larger clone is one base distant. According to the germline V gene, CDR1 reads SGHTA and CDR2 reads FQGNSA. V lost 2 bases and J lost 5 bases; the stretch between them is 3 bases long. The CDR3 goes from the cysteine to the phenylalanine over 11 residues. The sequence is cut down to CDR3 DNA, 33 bases in frame from base 1. This entry comes from a study of blood T cell repertoires in COVID-19 (TCRdb year 2020). As for the study more broadly: The collaborator samples originated in the United States, Italy and Spain and spanned the acute and convalescent phases of COVID-19. The prospective study material was composed of cDNA or gDNA derived from T cells, B-cell-depleted T cells, or PBMCs. Subjects who had been exposed to COVID-19, were actively infected with it, or had recovered from it provided the deeply sampled blood TCRbeta repertoires that made up the dataset. Samples came from the ongoing ImmuneRACE study (first 160 participants) plus 1,254 subjects from 6 global collaborators. Nearly every sample came with metadata listing a de-identified subject ID, COVID-19 status, age in years and sex. The repertoires were released in a freely available public database intended as a resource for research on the immune response to SARS-CoV-2. Where HLA class I and class II types were available, the types were taken from metadata supplied by the sample provider, not from assay-based typing. Summary of the overall study and its limitations: How much clinical and demographic metadata was included differed by source and by participant, and the metadata was provided uncurated.

Each collaborating institution followed its own protocols to collect whole blood in K2EDTA tubes. For TCRbeta analysis, collaborators shipped samples as frozen whole blood, isolated PBMCs, or DNA extracted from either of those sample types. TCRbeta CDR3 regions were amplified from genomic DNA by means of the immunoSEQ Assay, a bias-controlled multiplex PCR. The authors' pipeline ran thus. Within the assay, amplification of reference gene primers was used to estimate how many nucleated cells each sample contained. To quantify the absolute abundance of each unique TCRbeta CDR3 rearrangement, sequence reads were collapsed and filtered. For each sample, productive Simpson clonality was calculated as the square root of Simpson's diversity index over productive rearrangements. What TCRdb holds here is the immuneACCESS table cut down to in-frame rearrangements. Part of the clones is not present; checked against another copy, under half of the missing clones reflect an unresolved V gene, and the others are unexplained. V and J calls and clone size are copied from that table; D and trimming were computed from the DNA. The sample table lists approximately 100,000 clones, 80% to 90% of them with a count of one. In total, the top ten clones hold about 5% of the sample.

Sequencing input: peripheral blood. The rearranged chain carries TRBV7-2 and TRBJ2-5; confidence is insufficient to name the D gene. The source is a man in his sixties with acute or convalescent COVID-19. Read as DNA, the sequence is TGTGCCAGCAGCTTACTTGAGACCCAGTACTTC. Protein translation: CASSLLETQYF.